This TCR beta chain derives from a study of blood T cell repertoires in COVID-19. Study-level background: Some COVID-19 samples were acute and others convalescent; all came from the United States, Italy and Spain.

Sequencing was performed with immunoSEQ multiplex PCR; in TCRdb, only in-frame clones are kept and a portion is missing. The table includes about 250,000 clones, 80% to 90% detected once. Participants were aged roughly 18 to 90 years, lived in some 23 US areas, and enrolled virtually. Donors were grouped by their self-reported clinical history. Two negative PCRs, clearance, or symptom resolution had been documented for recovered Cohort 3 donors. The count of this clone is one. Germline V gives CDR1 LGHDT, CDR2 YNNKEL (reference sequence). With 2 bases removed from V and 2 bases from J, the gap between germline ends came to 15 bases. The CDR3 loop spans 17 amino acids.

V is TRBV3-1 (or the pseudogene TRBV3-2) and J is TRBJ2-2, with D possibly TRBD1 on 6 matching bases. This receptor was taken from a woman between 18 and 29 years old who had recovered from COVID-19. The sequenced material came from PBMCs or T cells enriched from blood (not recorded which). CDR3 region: CASSQFDRPLNTGELFF. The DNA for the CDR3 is TGTGCCAGCAGCCAATTCGACAGGCCCCTAAACACCGGGGAGCTGTTTTTT.